This T cell receptor beta chain was sequenced during a study of blood T cell repertoires in COVID-19. Sequencing was performed with immunoSEQ multiplex PCR; in TCRdb, only in-frame clones are kept and a portion is missing. The table lists 150,000 to 200,000 clones, 89% of them singletons. The germline CDR1 and CDR2 sequences are SGHTA and FQGTGA. This CDR3 contains 13 residues. V gave up 5 bases and J gave up 3 bases, with 10 bases separating them. The TCR comes from a middle-aged woman with acute COVID-19. This chain connects TRBV7-3 to TRBJ2-5; D remains unclear. Sequences were obtained from PBMCs or T cells enriched from blood (not recorded which). The CDR3 bases are TGTGCCAGCAGCGCCTCCGGAGAAGAGACCCAGTACTTC. Amino acids: CASSASGEETQYF.